Each of the 22 T cell receptor beta chains below was sequenced from the same sample in a study of early T cells in non-severe SARS-CoV-2 infection. TCRdb processed the 5' RACE reads anew with MiXCR; each CDR3 protein has one entry. The sample contains some 60,000 distinct CDR3 sequences, 10% to 15% of which appear only once. Specimen: whole blood. All receptors derive from an adult who was a healthcare worker with PCR-confirmed SARS-CoV-2 infection or an uninfected control (not recorded which).

This clonotype was detected many times. In nucleotides, the CDR3 is TGTGCCAGCAGCCAAGTTAAGGGCTTTGGAGGCTACACCTTC. Translating gives CASSQVKGFGGYTF. The genes are TRBV3-1 and TRBJ1-2; D unclear. V lost 1 base to trimming and J lost 8 bases, with 14 bases between them. Germline assignment: CDR1 LGHDT and CDR2 YNNKEL (reference sequence). This CDR3 is 14 amino acids long.

This clonotype was observed many times. This chain connects TRBV27 to TRBJ2-3, with 9 bases lining up with TRBD1. Germline CDR1 is MNHEY and CDR2 is SMNVEV (reference sequence). The junction had 6 bases not matched to a gene; V was cut back by 8 bases and J by 6 bases. CDR3 size: 13 residues. CDR3 region: CASLGQGKDTQYF. The DNA for the CDR3 is TGTGCCAGCTTGGGACAGGGAAAGGATACGCAGTATTTT.

This clonotype was observed a handful of times. CDR3 sequence: CASRTPMYEQYF. The CDR3 coding sequence is TGTGCCAGCAGGACCCCCATGTACGAGCAGTACTTC. The V and J genes are TRBV6-2 or TRBV6-3 and TRBJ2-7; D gene uncertain. V was cut by 6 bases and J by 4 bases, with 10 bases left in between. The CDR3 spans 12 residues. Germline CDR1 and CDR2: MNHEY and SVGEGT.

This clonotype has a count of ten or more. The chain carries TRBV12-3 or TRBV12-4 and TRBJ1-6, with D possibly being TRBD1 (6 bases). CDR3 length: 14 residues. Trimming left V 5 bases short and J 11 bases short, with 16 bases between. CDR3 DNA sequence: TGTGCCAGCAGTCTTGGATGGACAGCCACACCCCTCCACTTT. Translation gives CASSLGWTATPLHF.

This clonotype was counted many times. The rearrangement links TRBV2 to TRBJ2-1, with D maybe TRBD2 (6 bases). Germline CDR1 SNHLY, CDR2 FYNNEI. This CDR3 contains 15 residues. Trimming took off 1 base at V and 10 bases at J, with 17 bases between the two ends. The CDR3 region is CASSEGGAGASEQFF. As DNA, the CDR3 is TGTGCCAGCAGTGAAGGGGGAGCGGGCGCCTCCGAGCAGTTCTTC.

This clonotype was seen at least ten times. This sequence joins TRBV7-9 and TRBJ2-5, with D possibly being TRBD1 (6 bases). The CDR3 is 17 amino acids. V shed 2 bases and J shed 5 bases, with 21 bases lying between them. Germline CDR1 and CDR2: SEHNR and FQNEAQ (reference sequence). CDR3: CASSLSPAGDKWETQYF. The CDR3, as DNA: TGTGCCAGCAGCTTATCTCCCGCAGGGGACAAATGGGAGACCCAGTACTTC.

The sample holds many counts of this clonotype. The genes are TRBV29-1 and TRBJ2-2; weak D call: TRBD1 (5 bases). Germline CDR1 SQVTM, CDR2 ANQGSEA. Trimming removed 3 bases from V and 2 bases from J, with 7 bases in between. The CDR3 length is 13 residues. The CDR3 DNA sequence: TGCAGCGTTGATGGACACAACACCGGGGAGCTGTTTTTT. Protein product: CSVDGHNTGELFF.

Ten or more counts support this clonotype. The CDR3, as DNA: TGTGCCAGCAGACCCTCTGGAAACACCATATATTTT. Protein: CASRPSGNTIYF. The V and J genes are TRBV2 and TRBJ1-3; no clear D gene. V was shortened by 6 bases and J by 0 bases, with 3 bases between the two germline ends. There are 12 residues in the CDR3. CDR1 and CDR2 (germline): SNHLY, FYNNEI.

This clonotype turned up a few times. The V call is TRBV2, the J call TRBJ1-5; D is uncertain. Trimming removed 4 bases at V and 2 bases at J, with 9 bases between. The CDR3 loop spans 14 amino acids. The germline V gene encodes CDR1 SNHLY and CDR2 FYNNEI. The CDR3 bases are TGTGCCAGCAGTGGGGGATCGGGCAATCAGCCCCAGCATTTT. Encoded protein: CASSGGSGNQPQHF.

This clonotype was counted ten times or more. The rearrangement joins TRBV29-1 to TRBJ2-1; 11 bases fit TRBD2. This CDR3 region has 15 residues. The J segment lost 7 bases and the V segment lost 4 bases, leaving 9 bases of the junction unmatched. The germline CDR1 and CDR2 sequences are SQVTM and ANQGSEA. The CDR3 loop is CSVGVLAGGANEQFF. In DNA, the CDR3 is TGCAGCGTTGGAGTCCTAGCGGGAGGCGCGAATGAGCAGTTCTTC.

The rearrangement links TRBV7-9 to TRBJ1-5; D is ambiguous. Trimming stripped 5 bases from V and 4 bases from J, with 15 bases between. Germline CDR1 reads SEHNR; CDR2 reads FQNEAQ (reference sequence). The CDR3 runs to 15 residues. This CDR3 is CASSAQDGPNQPQHF. CDR3 nucleotide sequence: TGTGCCAGCAGCGCCCAAGATGGGCCTAATCAGCCCCAGCATTTT.

This clonotype was counted at least ten times. The chain uses TRBV10-1 and TRBJ2-1; 8 nucleotides agree with TRBD2. CDR3 length equals 13 residues. Germline V gene lookup returns CDR1 WNHNN and CDR2 SYGVQD (reference sequence). V shed 6 bases and J 9 bases; nucleotides not matched to a gene: 7. The CDR3, as DNA: TGCGCCAGCAGAGGTAGCGGGGTGGGTGAGCAGTTCTTC. Protein sequence: CASRGSGVGEQFF.

This clonotype occurred many times. The chain links TRBV20-1 to TRBJ1-5; D is uncertain. V was clipped by 1 base and J by 5 bases, with 9 bases between them. This CDR3 is built from 13 residues. Germline CDR1 is DFQATT and CDR2 is SNEGSKA (reference sequence). The CDR3 loop reads CSARVGRDQPQHF. Written as DNA, the CDR3 is TGCAGTGCTAGAGTGGGGAGGGATCAGCCCCAGCATTTT.

By share, this clonotype ranks as medium-sized. CDR3 bases: TGTGCCAGCAGCTTAGTGCCTAGCGGGGGGAATGAGCAGTTCTTC. Its protein is CASSLVPSGGNEQFF. The rearrangement joins TRBV7-6 to TRBJ2-1; 11 bases are a match to TRBD2. V lost 1 base, J lost 7 bases, and 3 bases stayed unmatched. This CDR3 comprises 15 residues. Germline CDR1 reads SGHVS; CDR2 reads FNYEAQ.

This clonotype was picked up many times. The chain couples TRBV7-8 to TRBJ2-7; unclear D gene. V lost 0 bases to trimming and J lost 9 bases, with 12 bases between them. The CDR3 length is 13 residues. Germline V CDR1 and CDR2: SGHVS, FQNEAQ. In nucleotides, the CDR3 is TGTGCCAGCAGCTTAGCTAGAGACACGGGGCAGTACTTC. Its protein is CASSLARDTGQYF.

Note on this clonotype: This may stem from a read error, because a much larger clone lies one nucleotide away. The chain couples TRBV7-8 to TRBJ2-7; no firm D call. V shed 2 bases and J shed 5 bases, with 13 bases lying between them. The CDR3 is 14 residues long. CDR1 SGHVS and CDR2 FQNEAQ come from the germline V gene. This CDR3 reads CASSLSGETHEQYF. The CDR3 bases are TGTGCCAGCAGCTTATCGGGTGAAACCCACGAGCAGTACTTC.

This clonotype showed up many times. J is TRBJ2-1 and V is TRBV18, with no clear D. CDR1 and CDR2 (germline): KGHSH, LQKENI. The CDR3 is 13 residues long. Trimming stripped 3 bases from V and 7 bases from J, with 10 bases between. CDR3 amino acids: CASSPASENEQFF. As DNA, the CDR3 is TGTGCCAGCTCACCGGCTAGTGAGAATGAGCAGTTCTTC.

This clonotype occurred many times. In nucleotides, the CDR3 is TGTGCCAGCAGCTTAGGGCAAGAGACCCAGTACTTC. Protein sequence: CASSLGQETQYF. The genes are TRBV11-2 and TRBJ2-5; D gene ambiguous. The CDR3 covers 12 residues. Germline V gives CDR1 SGHAT, CDR2 FQNNGV. Trimming took off 1 base at V and 2 bases at J, with 2 bases between the two ends. The variable domain in full, with the rest retrieved from reference TRBV11-2 and TRBJ2-5, is EAGVAQSPRYKIIEKRQSVAFWCNPISGHATLYWYQQILGQGPKLLIQFQNNGVVDDSQLPKDRFSAERLKGVDSTLKIQPAKLEDSAVYLCASSLGQETQYFGPGTRLLVL.

The rearrangement uses TRBV2 and TRBJ2-5; no definite D call. V shed 2 bases and J shed 4 bases, with 2 bases lying between them. Germline V gene sequence: CDR1 SNHLY, CDR2 FYNNEI. CDR3 length: 11 amino acids. The CDR3 nucleotides read TGTGCCAGCAGTGAAAGAGAGACCCAGTACTTC. It translates to CASSERETQYF. The variable domain in full, completed from reference TRBV2 and TRBJ2-5, reads EPEVTQTPSHQVTQMGQEVILRCVPISNHLYFYWYRQILGQKVEFLVSFYNNEISEKSEIFDDQFSVERPDGSNFTLKIRSTKLEDSAMYFCASSERETQYFGPGTRLLVL.

The table lists this clonotype with many counts. This chain uses TRBV25-1 with TRBJ1-2; TRBD1 matches at 7 bases. V lost 5 bases, J lost 5 bases, and 11 bases stayed unmatched. The CDR3 is 15 residues long. CDR1 is MGHDK, CDR2 SYGVNS, per germline. This chain's CDR3 is CASSPRDSLLYGYTF. The CDR3 nucleotides are TGTGCCAGCAGTCCCCGGGACAGTCTTTTATATGGCTACACCTTC.

The rearrangement links TRBV12-3 or TRBV12-4 to TRBJ2-3, with 10 bases matching TRBD1. This CDR3 region has 23 residues. V lost 6 bases and J lost 4; bases outside the gene matches: 31. CDR3 loop: CASSSRDRGDYSGKSPPPDTQYF. For the CDR3, the DNA is TGTGCCAGCAGCTCCCGGGACAGGGGTGATTATAGCGGAAAGAGTCCCCCCCCAGATACGCAGTATTTT.

To note about this clonotype: At one end the junction does not follow the germline gene, possibly because of a read error. The V call is TRBV24-1, the J call TRBJ2-2; D may be TRBD2 (5 bases). CDR3 length equals 16 residues. Per the germline V gene, CDR1 is KGHDR and CDR2 is SFDVKD. In DNA form, the CDR3 reads TGTGCCACCAGTGACCCCGGAACCTCGGAAGTCGGGGAGCAGTTTTTT. As protein: CATSDPGTSEVGEQFF.